This T cell receptor beta chain was sequenced during a study of shared clonotypes between healthy human individuals. Study in general: Three plates each covered CD4 naive and memory; CD8 naive two, CD8 memory one.

Sequencing was performed with immunoSEQ multiplex PCR; in TCRdb, only in-frame clones are kept and a portion is missing. The sample lists roughly 1 million clones, around 82% occurring once. On this clone itself: Its matching antigen is unknown.

Study results and limitations: Clonotype sharing among the donors was expected to vary with sequencing depth. Four donors showed sharing of around 5% of naive CD4 clonotypes.

The length of the CDR3 is 15 residues. The germline gives CDR1 LNHDA, CDR2 SQIVND (reference sequence). With V trimmed by 6 bases and J by 6 bases, 7 bases remained unmatched. The chain recombines TRBV19 with TRBJ2-2; TRBD1 aligns across 10 bases. Specimen: memory CD4+ T cells from PBMCs. The sample's subset: CD45RA-negative fraction. The receptor was derived from a man aged 18 to 30 in good health. Some clones in this sample may be carry-over from other donors' samples. The CDR3 spells CASSTYDRGPGELFF. The CDR3 nucleotides are TGTGCCAGTAGCACCTATGACAGGGGGCCCGGGGAGCTGTTTTTT.